These T cell receptor beta chains were read from a single sample in a study of graft-versus-host responses after intestinal transplantation. The method was immunoSEQ multiplex PCR; TCRdb's version includes in-frame clones alone and lacks a portion of them. The sample has some 39,000 clones, under 90% seen once; the top ten hold 6% to 7.5%. The specimen was PBMCs, collected 260 to 270 days after transplant. All receptors come from a human patient who received an intestinal transplant, so some T cells may come from the graft donor. Both conserved end residues are part of each CDR3. The D gene is left open where the match is weak. Size is stated for part of the rows, as once, few or many counts, or as a class when the clone is expanded.

V gene	clone size	J gene	D gene	CDR3 protein	CDR3 DNA
TRBV6-5	.	TRBJ2-3	.	CASRGEDTQYF	TGTGCCAGCAGGGGAGAGGATACGCAGTATTTT
TRBV9	.	TRBJ2-7	.	CASSVTGRLADEQYF	TGTGCCAGCAGCGTTACAGGACGGCTCGCTGACGAGCAGTACTTC
TRBV2	.	TRBJ2-1	.	CASTSSSYNEQFF	TGTGCCAGCACCTCGAGCTCCTACAATGAGCAGTTCTTC
TRBV6-5	.	TRBJ1-2	.	CASTLQGDRYGYTF	TGTGCCAGCACCCTACAAGGGGATCGGTATGGCTACACCTTC
TRBV6-6	.	TRBJ2-1	.	CASSSRQPNNEQFF	TGTGCCAGCAGTTCCCGACAGCCAAACAATGAGCAGTTCTTC
TRBV6-1	.	TRBJ2-5	.	CASSELYF	TGTGCCAGCAGTGAATTGTACTTC
TRBV5-1	few	TRBJ2-7	TRBD1	CASSYGDRGIYEQYF	TGCGCCAGCAGCTACGGGGACAGGGGAATCTACGAGCAGTACTTC
TRBV6-4	.	TRBJ2-1	.	CASRPLRSYNEQFF	TGTGCCAGCAGACCTCTTAGGTCCTACAATGAGCAGTTCTTC
TRBV14	.	TRBJ2-1	.	CASSQSSYNEQFF	TGTGCCAGCAGCCAGAGCTCCTACAATGAGCAGTTCTTC
TRBV19	.	TRBJ2-5	TRBD2	CASSNPSGAARETQYF	TGTGCCAGTAGTAACCCTAGCGGGGCAGCGCGAGAGACCCAGTACTTC